This TCR beta chain was identified during a study of OX40 agonist ivuxolimab in advanced cancers. The study, taken as a whole, reports: The CD4+ and CD8+ T cells in the blood had expanded clonally by week 6 at 0.1 to 3.0 mg/kg. Antigen specificity was not determined for the expanded peripheral T cells.

Some clones are missing from TCRdb's copy, which holds only in-frame ones; the method was immunoSEQ multiplex PCR. The profile shows 77,000 or so clones, about 93% of them singletons. Remarks on this clone: Its antigen is as yet unknown.

CDR1 is SGHRS, CDR2 YFSETQ, per germline. This CDR3 spans 16 amino acids. J lost 2 bases, V lost 0 bases, and 7 bases had no gene match. This specimen consisted of CD4+ or CD8+ T cells sorted from blood, obtained in a trial of the OX40 agonist ivuxolimab. The chain carries TRBV5-1 and TRBJ2-7, with 8 bases lining up with TRBD1. The receptor was isolated from an adult with an advanced solid tumor such as melanoma, head and neck, liver or kidney cancer. The CDR3 here is CASSLALTGATYEQYF. The CDR3 DNA is TGCGCCAGCAGCTTGGCCCTGACAGGGGCTACCTACGAGCAGTACTTC.